The source of this T cell receptor (beta chain) is a study of blood T cells in healthy people across ages. Study-wide results and caveats: Versus aged donors, long-lived donors had higher diversity and more naive CD4+ cells. Unsorted PBMCs blocked a conclusive comparison of naive and antigen-experienced cells.

About this clonotype: Its antigen remains unknown.

Alongside a J-beta primer mix, a sample-barcoded 5' primer served in a second PCR lasting about 7 to 11 cycles. TCRdb ran MiXCR on the 5' RACE reads and lists one entry per CDR3 protein. The sample lists under 950,000 distinct CDR3 sequences, about a fifth seen once, with around 22% in the top ten. Between the trimmed V and J ends, which lost 6 bases and 3 bases, there was a span of 16 bases. The CDR3 loop spans 15 amino acids. Germline-derived CDR1 and CDR2 are LGHDT and YNNKEL (reference sequence). This chain links TRBV3-1 with TRBJ2-3, with D possibly matching TRBD1 (7 bases). The sequenced sample consisted of blood. The sequence was collected from a man aged 65 to 85 in good health. CDR3 residues: CASRHRGGGTDTQYF. The CDR3 DNA is TGTGCCAGCAGGCACAGGGGAGGAGGGACAGATACGCAGTATTTT.